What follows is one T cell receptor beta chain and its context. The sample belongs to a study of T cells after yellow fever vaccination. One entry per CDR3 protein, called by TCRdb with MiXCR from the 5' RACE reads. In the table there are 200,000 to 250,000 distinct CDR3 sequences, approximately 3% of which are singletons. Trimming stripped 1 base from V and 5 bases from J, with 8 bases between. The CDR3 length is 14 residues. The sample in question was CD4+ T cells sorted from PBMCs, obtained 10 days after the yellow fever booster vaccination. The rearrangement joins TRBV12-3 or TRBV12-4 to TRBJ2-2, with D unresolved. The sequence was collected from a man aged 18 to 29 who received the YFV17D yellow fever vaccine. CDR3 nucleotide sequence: TGTGCCAGCAGTTTAGGGCATAAGACCGGGGAGCTGTTTTTT. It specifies CASSLGHKTGELFF.